A selection of T cell receptor beta chains follows, all from one sample in a study of cytomegalovirus exposure and HLA in healthy donors. Repertoires were generated with immunoSEQ multiplex PCR, while TCRdb's copy carries only in-frame clones and drops some. Here the sample spans about 250,000 clones, about 85% being singletons. Source material: PBMCs. Source of these receptors: a girl aged 2-10 years in good health and CMV-seronegative. Each CDR3 is given with its conserved first and last residue. D genes are given only for firm matches. Size values are once, few and many counts, or a class for expanded clones, and some rows have none.

v_call: TRBV18
clone_size: NA
j_call: TRBJ1-1
d_call: NA
cdr3_nt: TGTGCCAGCTCAAGGACAGATACTGAAGCTTTCTTT
cdr3_aa: CASSRTDTEAFF

v_call: TRBV18
clone_size: NA
j_call: TRBJ1-2
d_call: NA
cdr3_nt: TGTGCCAGCTCGCCTCAACCAGGGGACGGCTACACCTTC
cdr3_aa: CASSPQPGDGYTF

v_call: TRBV5-4
clone_size: few
j_call: TRBJ2-3
d_call: TRBD1
cdr3_nt: TGTGCCAGCAGCTTGGAGGGGGCAGGCACAGATACGCAGTATTTT
cdr3_aa: CASSLEGAGTDTQYF

v_call: TRBV4-1
clone_size: NA
j_call: TRBJ2-7
d_call: TRBD2
cdr3_nt: TGCGCCAGCAGCCAAGAAACTAGCGGCTACGAGCAGTACTTC
cdr3_aa: CASSQETSGYEQYF

v_call: TRBV2
clone_size: NA
j_call: TRBJ1-1
d_call: TRBD1
cdr3_nt: TGTGCCAGCAGGGAAACGACAGGGGGCTTGACTGAAGCTTTCTTT
cdr3_aa: CASRETTGGLTEAFF

v_call: TRBV4-1
clone_size: NA
j_call: TRBJ2-7
d_call: TRBD1
cdr3_nt: TGCGCCAGCAGCCAAGAACAGGGGATCTACGAGCAGTACTTC
cdr3_aa: CASSQEQGIYEQYF

v_call: TRBV5-1
clone_size: NA
j_call: TRBJ2-5
d_call: NA
cdr3_nt: TGCGCCAGCGCGCAGGGGCGAGAAGAGACCCAGTACTTC
cdr3_aa: CASAQGREETQYF

v_call: TRBV19
clone_size: NA
j_call: TRBJ1-5
d_call: TRBD1
cdr3_nt: TGTGCCAGTAGATTGCCGGGACAGGTGAATCAGCCCCAGCATTTT
cdr3_aa: CASRLPGQVNQPQHF

v_call: TRBV19
clone_size: NA
j_call: TRBJ2-3
d_call: NA
cdr3_nt: TGTGCCAGTAGTCATTCCCCAGATACGCAGTATTTT
cdr3_aa: CASSHSPDTQYF

v_call: TRBV25-1
clone_size: once
j_call: TRBJ1-4
d_call: NA
cdr3_nt: TGTGCCAGCAGTGAATATACAGGGATAGGTGAAAAACTGTTTTTT
cdr3_aa: CASSEYTGIGEKLFF

v_call: TRBV19
clone_size: NA
j_call: TRBJ2-7
d_call: TRBD1
cdr3_nt: TGTGCCAGTAGTATAGATGGCCCCGGACAGGGGAAAAACGAGCAGTACTTC
cdr3_aa: CASSIDGPGQGKNEQYF

v_call: TRBV5-4
clone_size: NA
j_call: TRBJ1-1
d_call: NA
cdr3_nt: TGTGCCAGCAGCTTGGGAGGAATGAACACTGAAGCTTTCTTT
cdr3_aa: CASSLGGMNTEAFF

v_call: TRBV30
clone_size: NA
j_call: TRBJ1-2
d_call: TRBD1
cdr3_nt: TGTGCCCGGAATTCAGGGGGACAGGGAATCGCAGACTATGGCTACACCTTC
cdr3_aa: CARNSGGQGIADYGYTF

v_call: TRBV7-9
clone_size: NA
j_call: TRBJ1-1
d_call: NA
cdr3_nt: TGTGCCAGCAGCGCTAGCCCGAACACTGAAGCTTTCTTT
cdr3_aa: CASSASPNTEAFF

v_call: TRBV11-2
clone_size: NA
j_call: TRBJ2-3
d_call: NA
cdr3_nt: TGTGCCAGCAGCTTAAAAGCGGGCGCGCAGTATTTT
cdr3_aa: CASSLKAGAQYF

v_call: TRBV6-5
clone_size: NA
j_call: TRBJ1-1
d_call: TRBD1
cdr3_nt: TGTGCCAGCAGGATCGGACAGGAAGGAGCTTTCTTT
cdr3_aa: CASRIGQEGAFF